These T cell receptor beta chains were read from a single sample in a study of cytomegalovirus exposure and HLA in healthy donors. Generated by immunoSEQ multiplex PCR, the TCRdb table keeps only in-frame clones and is missing some. The sample has 150,000 to 200,000 clones, around 84% seen once; the top ten hold approximately 1.7%. Material for sequencing was PBMCs. These receptors were collected from a woman younger than 30 in good health and CMV-seronegative. CDR3s leave out the opening cysteine and the closing phenylalanine or tryptophan. The order of the fields is V gene, D gene, CDR3 protein. D genes are given only for firm matches.

v_gene: TRBV7-9; d_gene: TRBD1; CDR3aa: ASSKDRGNEKLF
v_gene: TRBV7-2; d_gene: .; CDR3aa: ASSLVRGYEQY
v_gene: TRBV7-2; d_gene: .; CDR3aa: ASSLSTYEQY
v_gene: TRBV7-8; d_gene: TRBD1; CDR3aa: ASSFRYGQGADNSPLH
v_gene: TRBV4-1; d_gene: .; CDR3aa: ASSQDRRGYNEQF
v_gene: TRBV6-5; d_gene: TRBD2; CDR3aa: ASSPLAGGDNEQF
v_gene: TRBV7-6; d_gene: .; CDR3aa: ASSLPAQGTEQY
v_gene: TRBV5-1; d_gene: TRBD1; CDR3aa: ASSPAPIGQGPYEQY
v_gene: TRBV7-9; d_gene: .; CDR3aa: ASSLAIGHSPLH
v_gene: TRBV6-5; d_gene: .; CDR3aa: ASSYSLGGEAF
v_gene: TRBV19; d_gene: TRBD2; CDR3aa: ASSLKTSGGGEQF
v_gene: TRBV27; d_gene: .; CDR3aa: ASRMFGQETQY
v_gene: TRBV4-2; d_gene: TRBD2; CDR3aa: ASSHDVSGVYEQY
v_gene: TRBV6-4; d_gene: TRBD1; CDR3aa: ASSDGQGSSPLH
v_gene: TRBV9; d_gene: TRBD1; CDR3aa: ASSARTGGIDTQY
v_gene: TRBV29-1; d_gene: .; CDR3aa: SVSTGVTGNTIY
v_gene: TRBV5-1; d_gene: .; CDR3aa: ASSLVSGRGGTEAF
v_gene: TRBV30; d_gene: .; CDR3aa: AWGGTAKITDTQY
v_gene: TRBV19; d_gene: TRBD2; CDR3aa: ASSGTGGYNEQF
v_gene: TRBV27; d_gene: TRBD1; CDR3aa: ASRQGLLNEQF
v_gene: TRBV13; d_gene: TRBD1; CDR3aa: ASSAPGQGHNEQF
v_gene: TRBV6-6; d_gene: TRBD2; CDR3aa: ASNGLAGGNEQF
v_gene: TRBV6-6; d_gene: TRBD2; CDR3aa: ASSYSTGGDYEQY
v_gene: TRBV6-5; d_gene: .; CDR3aa: ASRRGGQGTEAF
v_gene: TRBV19; d_gene: .; CDR3aa: ASSRFRGEKLF
v_gene: TRBV5-4; d_gene: TRBD1; CDR3aa: ASSLGTGGFEQY
v_gene: TRBV27; d_gene: .; CDR3aa: ASSLSPPQGANSPLH
v_gene: TRBV5-6; d_gene: .; CDR3aa: ASSPWLGTQY
v_gene: TRBV10-3; d_gene: .; CDR3aa: AISESRVPAF
v_gene: TRBV27; d_gene: .; CDR3aa: ASHRGTGELF
v_gene: TRBV19; d_gene: TRBD2; CDR3aa: ASSRPAGVPGELF
v_gene: TRBV6-5; d_gene: .; CDR3aa: ASSYTGASTDTQY
v_gene: TRBV11-3; d_gene: .; CDR3aa: ASSSVTYEQY
v_gene: TRBV5-5; d_gene: .; CDR3aa: ASSFRDIRDNEQF
v_gene: TRBV29-1; d_gene: .; CDR3aa: SAYRENTEAF
v_gene: TRBV9; d_gene: .; CDR3aa: ASSPRADSLAKNIQY
v_gene: TRBV4-2; d_gene: TRBD1; CDR3aa: ASSQGTGEGETQY
v_gene: TRBV27; d_gene: TRBD2; CDR3aa: ASSPGLAGTNEQF
v_gene: TRBV7-9; d_gene: .; CDR3aa: SSSLESLGYT
v_gene: TRBV29-1; d_gene: TRBD1; CDR3aa: SVAGQNYNYGYT
v_gene: TRBV5-6; d_gene: .; CDR3aa: ASSLELNTEAF
v_gene: TRBV21-1; d_gene: .; CDR3aa: ASSKVVSSKTGIQETQY
v_gene: TRBV19; d_gene: TRBD1; CDR3aa: ASNPRQGALGTEAF